This TCR beta chain was sequenced for a study of blood T cell repertoires in COVID-19. Overall study: The samples span acute and convalescent COVID-19 from the United States, Italy and Spain. T cells, B-cell-depleted T cells, or PBMCs supplied cDNA or gDNA.

CDR1 KGHSH and CDR2 LQKENI come from the germline V gene. The ends were cut back, 6 bases at V and 9 bases at J, with 12 bases in the middle. The CDR3 runs to 13 residues. Clones were sequenced by immunoSEQ multiplex PCR, and TCRdb holds only the in-frame ones, with some missing. Among 20,000 to 25,000 clones listed, around 86% were seen once. The rearrangement uses TRBV18 and TRBJ1-6; no reliable D call. What was sequenced was peripheral blood. The source of this sequence is a woman aged 70 to 79 with active COVID-19. CDR3 coding DNA: TGTGCCAGCTCCCCCGGGGAGGCTTCACCCCTCCACTTT. Protein product: CASSPGEASPLHF.